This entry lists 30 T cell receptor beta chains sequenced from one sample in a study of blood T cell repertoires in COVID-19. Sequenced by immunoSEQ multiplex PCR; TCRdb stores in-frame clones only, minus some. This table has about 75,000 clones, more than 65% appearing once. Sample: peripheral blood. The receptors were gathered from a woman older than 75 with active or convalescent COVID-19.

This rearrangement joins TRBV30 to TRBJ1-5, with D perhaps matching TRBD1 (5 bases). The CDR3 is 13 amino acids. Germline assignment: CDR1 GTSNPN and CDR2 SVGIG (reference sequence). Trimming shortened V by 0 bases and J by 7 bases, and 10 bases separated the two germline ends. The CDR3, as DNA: TGTGCCTGGAGTGTACGGGGGGGACAGCCCCAGCATTTT. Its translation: CAWSVRGGQPQHF.

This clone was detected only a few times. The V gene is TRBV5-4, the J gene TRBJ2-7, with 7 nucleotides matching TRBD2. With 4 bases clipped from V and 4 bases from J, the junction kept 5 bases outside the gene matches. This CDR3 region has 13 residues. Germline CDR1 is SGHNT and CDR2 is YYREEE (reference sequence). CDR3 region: CASSPWEGYEQYF. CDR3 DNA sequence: TGTGCCAGCAGCCCTTGGGAGGGGTACGAGCAGTACTTC.

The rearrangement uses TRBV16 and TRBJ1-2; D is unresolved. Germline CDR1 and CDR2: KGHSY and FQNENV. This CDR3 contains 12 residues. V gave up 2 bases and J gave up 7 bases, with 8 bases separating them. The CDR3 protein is CASSQISSGYTF. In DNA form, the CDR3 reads TGTGCCAGCAGCCAAATCAGTTCTGGCTACACCTTC.

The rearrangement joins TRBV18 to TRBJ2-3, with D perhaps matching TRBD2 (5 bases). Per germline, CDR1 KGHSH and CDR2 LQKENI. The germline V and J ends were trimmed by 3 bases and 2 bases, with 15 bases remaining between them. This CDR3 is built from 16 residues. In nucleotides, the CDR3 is TGTGCCAGCTCACCCAGATCGGGATTCGTCACAGATACGCAGTATTTT. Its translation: CASSPRSGFVTDTQYF.

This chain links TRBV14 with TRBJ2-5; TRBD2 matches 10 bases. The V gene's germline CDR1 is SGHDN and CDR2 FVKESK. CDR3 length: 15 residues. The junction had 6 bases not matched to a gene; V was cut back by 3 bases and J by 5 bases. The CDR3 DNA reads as TGTGCCAGCAGCCAGACAGCGGGAGGGCACGAGACCCAGTACTTC. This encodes CASSQTAGGHETQYF.

CDR3 DNA: TGTGCCACCACGCGAGGCGGCTCCTCCTACGAGCAGTACTTC. Its translation: CATTRGGSSYEQYF. The rearrangement joins TRBV15 to TRBJ2-7, with unresolved D. Germline CDR1 and CDR2: LNHNV and YYDKDF (reference sequence). This CDR3 spans 14 amino acids. Trimming left V 7 bases short and J 0 bases short, with 13 bases between. Using reference TRBV15 and TRBJ2-7 for the parts outside the CDR3, the full variable domain is DAMVIQNPRYQVTQFGKPVTLSCSQTLNHNVMYWYQQKSSQAPKLLFHYYDKDFNNEADTPDNFQSRRPNTSFCFLDIRSPGLGDTAMYLCATTRGGSSYEQYFGPGTRLTVT.

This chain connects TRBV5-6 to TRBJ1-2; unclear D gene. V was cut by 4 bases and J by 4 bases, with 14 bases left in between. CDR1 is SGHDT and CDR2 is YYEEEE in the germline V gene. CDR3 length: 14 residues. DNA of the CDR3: TGTGCCAGCAGCCCGACCGGGGTATTCTATGGCTACACCTTC. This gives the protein CASSPTGVFYGYTF.

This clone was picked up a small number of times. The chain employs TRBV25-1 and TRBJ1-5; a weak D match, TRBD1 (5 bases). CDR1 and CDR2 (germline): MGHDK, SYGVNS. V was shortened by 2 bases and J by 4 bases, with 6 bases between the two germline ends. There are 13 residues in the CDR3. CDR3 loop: CASSERQNQPQHF. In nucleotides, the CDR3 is TGTGCCAGCAGTGAACGACAGAATCAGCCCCAGCATTTT.

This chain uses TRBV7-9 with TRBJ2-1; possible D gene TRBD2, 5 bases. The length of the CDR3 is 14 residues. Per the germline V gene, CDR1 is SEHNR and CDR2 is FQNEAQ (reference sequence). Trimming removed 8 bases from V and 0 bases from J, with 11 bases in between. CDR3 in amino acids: CASLTGSSYNEQFF. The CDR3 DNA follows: TGTGCCAGCCTCACGGGAAGCTCCTACAATGAGCAGTTCTTC. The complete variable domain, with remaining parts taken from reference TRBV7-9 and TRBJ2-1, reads DTGVSQNPRHKITKRGQNVTFRCDPISEHNRLYWYRQTLGQGPEFLTYFQNEAQLEKSRLLSDRFSAERPKGSFSTLEIQRTEQGDSAMYLCASLTGSSYNEQFFGPGTRLTVL.

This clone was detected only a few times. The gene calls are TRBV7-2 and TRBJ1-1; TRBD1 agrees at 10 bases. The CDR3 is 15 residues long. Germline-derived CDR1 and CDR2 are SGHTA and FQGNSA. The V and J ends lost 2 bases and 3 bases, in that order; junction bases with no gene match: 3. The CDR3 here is CASSLSGTGDTEAFF. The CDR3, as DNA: TGTGCCAGCAGCTTAAGTGGGACAGGGGACACTGAAGCTTTCTTT.

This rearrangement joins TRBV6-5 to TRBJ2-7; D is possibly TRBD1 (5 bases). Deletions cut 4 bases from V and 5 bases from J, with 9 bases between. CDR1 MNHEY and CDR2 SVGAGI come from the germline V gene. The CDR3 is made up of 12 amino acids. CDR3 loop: CASSFRGNEQYF. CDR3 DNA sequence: TGTGCCAGCAGTTTTAGGGGTAACGAGCAGTACTTC.

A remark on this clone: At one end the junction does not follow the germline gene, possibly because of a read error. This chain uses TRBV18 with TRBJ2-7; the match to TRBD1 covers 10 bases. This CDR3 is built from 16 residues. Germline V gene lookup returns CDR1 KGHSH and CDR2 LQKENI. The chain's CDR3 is CASSPPRQGAQYEQYF. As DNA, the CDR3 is TGTGCCAGCTCTCCACCCCGACAGGGGGCGCAGTACGAGCAGTACTTC.

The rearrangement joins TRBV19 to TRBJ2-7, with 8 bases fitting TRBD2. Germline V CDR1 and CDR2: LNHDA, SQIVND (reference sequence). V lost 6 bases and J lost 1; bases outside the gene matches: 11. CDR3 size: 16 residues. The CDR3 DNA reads TGTGCCAGTAGCCTCTCTTTAAGCGGGAGATCCTACGAGCAGTACTTC. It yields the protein CASSLSLSGRSYEQYF.

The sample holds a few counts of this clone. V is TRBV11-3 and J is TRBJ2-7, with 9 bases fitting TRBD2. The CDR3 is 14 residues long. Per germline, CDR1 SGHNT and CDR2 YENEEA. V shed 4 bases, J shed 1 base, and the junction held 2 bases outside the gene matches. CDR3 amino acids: CASSSSGKSYEQYF. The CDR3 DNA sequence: TGTGCCAGCAGCTCTAGCGGGAAGTCCTACGAGCAGTACTTC.

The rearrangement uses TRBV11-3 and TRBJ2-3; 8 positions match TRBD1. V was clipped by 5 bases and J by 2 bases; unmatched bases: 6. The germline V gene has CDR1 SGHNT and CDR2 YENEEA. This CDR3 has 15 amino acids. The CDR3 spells CASSRGQGNTDTQYF. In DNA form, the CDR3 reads TGTGCCAGCAGCCGCGGACAGGGTAACACAGATACGCAGTATTTT.

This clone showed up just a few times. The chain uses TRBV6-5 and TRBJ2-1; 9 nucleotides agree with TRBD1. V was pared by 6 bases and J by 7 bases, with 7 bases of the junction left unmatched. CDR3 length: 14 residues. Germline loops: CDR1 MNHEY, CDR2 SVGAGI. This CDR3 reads CASRVGQGKNEQFF. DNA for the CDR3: TGTGCCAGCAGGGTCGGACAGGGGAAGAATGAGCAGTTCTTC.

CDR3 in amino acids: CASTKRGYTEAFF. In nucleotides, the CDR3 is TGTGCCAGCACTAAAAGGGGTTACACTGAAGCTTTCTTT. The V call is TRBV6-5, the J call TRBJ1-1; a possible D gene is TRBD1 (5 bases). The ends were cut back, 7 bases at V and 3 bases at J, with 12 bases in the middle. The germline CDR1 and CDR2 sequences are MNHEY and SVGAGI. The CDR3 extends over 13 amino acids.

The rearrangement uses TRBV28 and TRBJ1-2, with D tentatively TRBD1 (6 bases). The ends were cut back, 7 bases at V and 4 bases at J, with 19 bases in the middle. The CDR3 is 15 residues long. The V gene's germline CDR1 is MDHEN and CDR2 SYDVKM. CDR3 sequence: CASTPARGGRYGYTF. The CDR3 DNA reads TGTGCCAGCACCCCCGCGCGGGGGGGGCGCTATGGCTACACCTTC.

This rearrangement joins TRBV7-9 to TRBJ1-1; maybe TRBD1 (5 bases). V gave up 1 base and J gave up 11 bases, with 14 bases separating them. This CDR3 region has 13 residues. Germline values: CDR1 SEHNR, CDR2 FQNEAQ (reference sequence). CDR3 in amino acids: CASSLGGGVEAFF. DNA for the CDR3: TGTGCCAGCAGCTTAGGGGGAGGGGTGGAGGCTTTCTTT.

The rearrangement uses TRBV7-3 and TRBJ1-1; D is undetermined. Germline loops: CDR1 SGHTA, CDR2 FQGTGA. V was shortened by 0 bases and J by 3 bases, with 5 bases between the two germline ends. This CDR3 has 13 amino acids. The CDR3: CASSLTPDTEAFF. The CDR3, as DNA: TGTGCCAGCAGCTTAACGCCGGACACTGAAGCTTTCTTT.

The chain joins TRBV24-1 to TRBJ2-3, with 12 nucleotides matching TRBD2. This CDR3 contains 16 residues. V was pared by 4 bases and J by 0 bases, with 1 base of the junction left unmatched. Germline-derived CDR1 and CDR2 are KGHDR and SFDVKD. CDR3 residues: CATSDGLAGSTDTQYF. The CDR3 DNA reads TGTGCCACCAGTGACGGACTAGCGGGGAGCACAGATACGCAGTATTTT.

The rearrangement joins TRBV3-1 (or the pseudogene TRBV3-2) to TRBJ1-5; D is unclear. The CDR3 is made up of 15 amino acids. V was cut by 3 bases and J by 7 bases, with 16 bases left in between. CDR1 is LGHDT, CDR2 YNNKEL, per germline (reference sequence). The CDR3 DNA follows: TGTGCCAGCAGCCATCGGGAGAGACCCGGGCAGCCCCAGCATTTT. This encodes CASSHRERPGQPQHF.

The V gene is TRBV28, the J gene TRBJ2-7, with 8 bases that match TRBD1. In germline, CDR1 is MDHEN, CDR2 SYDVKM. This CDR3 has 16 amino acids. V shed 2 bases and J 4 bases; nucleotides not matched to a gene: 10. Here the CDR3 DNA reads TGTGCCAGCAGTTTAAGAGCCCGGACAGGGATTTACGAGCAGTACTTC. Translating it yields CASSLRARTGIYEQYF.

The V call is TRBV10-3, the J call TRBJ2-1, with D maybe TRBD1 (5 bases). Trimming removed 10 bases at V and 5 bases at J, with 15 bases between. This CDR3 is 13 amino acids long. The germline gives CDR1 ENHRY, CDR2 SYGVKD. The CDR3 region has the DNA TGTGCCACATATGCGCAGGGTAACAATGAGCAGTTCTTC. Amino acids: CATYAQGNNEQFF.

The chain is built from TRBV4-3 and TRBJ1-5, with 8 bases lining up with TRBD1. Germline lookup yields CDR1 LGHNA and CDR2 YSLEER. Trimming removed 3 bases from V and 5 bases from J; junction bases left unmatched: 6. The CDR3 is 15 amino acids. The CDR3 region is CASSQGTGGDQPQHF. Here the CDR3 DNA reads TGCGCCAGCAGCCAGGGGACAGGAGGAGATCAGCCCCAGCATTTT.

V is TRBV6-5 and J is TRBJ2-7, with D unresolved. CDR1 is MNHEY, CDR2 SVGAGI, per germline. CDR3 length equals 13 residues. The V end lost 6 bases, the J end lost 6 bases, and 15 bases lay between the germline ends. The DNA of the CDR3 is TGTGCCAGCAGCTTCCGCAAGGCTAGCGAGCAGTACTTC. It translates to CASSFRKASEQYF.

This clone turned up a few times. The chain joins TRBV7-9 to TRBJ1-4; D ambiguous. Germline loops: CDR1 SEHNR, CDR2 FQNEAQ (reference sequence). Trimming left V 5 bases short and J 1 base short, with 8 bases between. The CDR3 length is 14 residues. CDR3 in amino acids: CASSRIRTNEKLFF. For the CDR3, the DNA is TGTGCCAGCAGCCGAATCAGAACTAATGAAAAACTGTTTTTT.

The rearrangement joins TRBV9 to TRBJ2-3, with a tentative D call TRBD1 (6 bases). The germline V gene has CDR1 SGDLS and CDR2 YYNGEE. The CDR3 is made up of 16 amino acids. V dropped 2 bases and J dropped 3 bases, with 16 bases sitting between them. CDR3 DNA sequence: TGTGCCAGCAGCGTGGCTAGTTCAGGGGCGACAGATACGCAGTATTTT. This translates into CASSVASSGATDTQYF.

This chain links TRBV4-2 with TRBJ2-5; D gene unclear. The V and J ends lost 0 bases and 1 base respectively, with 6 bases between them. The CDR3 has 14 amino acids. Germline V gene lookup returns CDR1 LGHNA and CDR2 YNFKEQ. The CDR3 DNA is TGTGCCAGCAGCCAAGACTACGGCCAAGAGACCCAGTACTTC. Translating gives CASSQDYGQETQYF.

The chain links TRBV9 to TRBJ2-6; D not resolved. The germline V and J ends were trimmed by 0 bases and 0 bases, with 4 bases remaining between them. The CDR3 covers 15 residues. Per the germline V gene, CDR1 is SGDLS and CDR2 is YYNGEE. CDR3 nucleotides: TGTGCCAGCAGCGTAGCCCTCTCTGGGGCCAACGTCCTGACTTTC. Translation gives CASSVALSGANVLTF.